The present TCR beta chain was sequenced within a study of T cells in localized non-small cell lung cancer. Whole-study results and caveats: A median of approximately 54 clones ranked among the top 100 in tumor appeared in adjacent lung. Those with higher blood T cell density had longer overall survival.

This clone has more than one count but fewer than ten. The antigen is undetermined. Generated by immunoSEQ multiplex PCR, the TCRdb table keeps only in-frame clones and is missing some. The sample comprises 650 to 900 clones, about a fifth of which are singletons, and 20% to 30% rests with the top ten. This CDR3 region has 15 residues. CDR1 is GTSNPN and CDR2 is SVGIG in the germline V gene (reference sequence). V was trimmed by 2 bases and J by 0 bases, leaving 13 bases between them. V and J are TRBV30 and TRBJ1-1; no clear D gene. Source: normal lung tissue next to the tumor, taken before any cancer treatment. The receptor's source is a female donor older than 55 with stage I lung adenocarcinoma. The CDR3 here is CAWSRRVTVNTEAFF. The CDR3, as DNA: TGTGCCTGGAGTAGACGTGTAACTGTGAACACTGAAGCTTTCTTT.